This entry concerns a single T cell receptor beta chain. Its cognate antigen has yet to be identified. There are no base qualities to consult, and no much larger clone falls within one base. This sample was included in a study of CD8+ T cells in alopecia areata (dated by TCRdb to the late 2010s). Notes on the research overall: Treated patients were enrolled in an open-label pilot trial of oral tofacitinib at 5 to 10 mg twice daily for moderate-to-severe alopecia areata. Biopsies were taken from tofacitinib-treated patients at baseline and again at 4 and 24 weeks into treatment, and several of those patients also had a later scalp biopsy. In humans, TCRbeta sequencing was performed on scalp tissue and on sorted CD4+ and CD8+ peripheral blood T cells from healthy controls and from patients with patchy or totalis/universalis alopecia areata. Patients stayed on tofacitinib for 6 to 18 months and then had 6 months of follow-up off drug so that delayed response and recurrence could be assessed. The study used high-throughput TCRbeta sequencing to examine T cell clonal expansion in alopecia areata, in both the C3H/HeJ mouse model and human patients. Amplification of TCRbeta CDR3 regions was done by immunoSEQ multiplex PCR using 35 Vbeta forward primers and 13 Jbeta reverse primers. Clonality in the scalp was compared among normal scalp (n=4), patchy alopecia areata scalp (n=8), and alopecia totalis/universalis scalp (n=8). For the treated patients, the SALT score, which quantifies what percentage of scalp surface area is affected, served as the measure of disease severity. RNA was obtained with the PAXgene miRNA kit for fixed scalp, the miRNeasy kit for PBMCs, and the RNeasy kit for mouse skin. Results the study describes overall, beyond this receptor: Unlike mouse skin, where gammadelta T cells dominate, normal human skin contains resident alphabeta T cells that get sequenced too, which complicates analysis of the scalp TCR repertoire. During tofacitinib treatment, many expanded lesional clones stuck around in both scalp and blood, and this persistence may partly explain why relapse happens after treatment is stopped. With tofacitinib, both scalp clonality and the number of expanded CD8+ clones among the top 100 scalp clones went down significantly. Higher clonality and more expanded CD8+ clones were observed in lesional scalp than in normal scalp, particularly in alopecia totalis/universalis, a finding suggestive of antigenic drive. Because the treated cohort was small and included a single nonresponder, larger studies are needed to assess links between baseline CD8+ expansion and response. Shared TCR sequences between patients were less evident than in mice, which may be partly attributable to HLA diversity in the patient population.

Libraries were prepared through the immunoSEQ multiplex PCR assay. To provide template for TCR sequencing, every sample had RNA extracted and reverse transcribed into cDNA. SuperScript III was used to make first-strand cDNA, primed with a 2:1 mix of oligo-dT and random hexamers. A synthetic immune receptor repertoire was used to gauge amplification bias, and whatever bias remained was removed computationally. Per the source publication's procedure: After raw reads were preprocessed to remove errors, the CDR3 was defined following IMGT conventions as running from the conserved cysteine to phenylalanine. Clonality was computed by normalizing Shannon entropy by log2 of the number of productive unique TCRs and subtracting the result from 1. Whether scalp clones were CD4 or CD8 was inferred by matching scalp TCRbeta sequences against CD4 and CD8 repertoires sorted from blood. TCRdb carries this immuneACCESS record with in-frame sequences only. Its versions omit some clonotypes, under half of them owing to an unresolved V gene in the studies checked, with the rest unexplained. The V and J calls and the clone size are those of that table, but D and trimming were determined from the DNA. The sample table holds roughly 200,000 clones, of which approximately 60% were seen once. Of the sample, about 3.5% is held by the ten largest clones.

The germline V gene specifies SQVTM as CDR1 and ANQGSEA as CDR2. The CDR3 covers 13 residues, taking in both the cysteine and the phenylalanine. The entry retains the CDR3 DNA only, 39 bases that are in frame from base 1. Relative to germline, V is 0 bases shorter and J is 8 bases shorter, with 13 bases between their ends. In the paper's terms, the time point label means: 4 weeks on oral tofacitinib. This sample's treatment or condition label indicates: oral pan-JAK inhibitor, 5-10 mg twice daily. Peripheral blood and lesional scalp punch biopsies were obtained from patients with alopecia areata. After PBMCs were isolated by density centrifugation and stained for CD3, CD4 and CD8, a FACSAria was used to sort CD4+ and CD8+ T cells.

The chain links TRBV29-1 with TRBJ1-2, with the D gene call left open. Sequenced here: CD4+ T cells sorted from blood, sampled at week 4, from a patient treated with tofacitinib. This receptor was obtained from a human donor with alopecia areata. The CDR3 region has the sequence CSVEDRTSRGYTF. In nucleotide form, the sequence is TGCAGCGTTGAAGATAGAACCTCACGGGGCTACACCTTC.